The rows below give T cell receptor beta chains drawn from one sample of a study of blood T cell repertoires in COVID-19. The table came from immunoSEQ multiplex PCR; TCRdb's copy has only in-frame clones and leaves some out. The sample comprises 200,000 to 250,000 clones, 65% to 80% of which are singletons, and around 3.6% rests with the top ten. What was sequenced was peripheral blood. Every receptor here comes from a woman in her forties with active or convalescent COVID-19. Each CDR3 is given with its conserved first and last residue. The D gene is left open where the match is weak. The size of a clone is reported for some rows only, either as once, few or many, or as a class for expanded clones.

J: TRBJ1-2
V: TRBV5-1
D: TRBD1
size: NA
length: 13
CDR3: CASSLGGDYGYTF
DNA: TGCGCCAGCAGCTTAGGGGGCGATTATGGCTACACCTTC

J: TRBJ1-2
V: TRBV6-4
D: NA
size: NA
length: 14
CDR3: CASSEDSSPRGYTF
DNA: TGTGCCAGCAGTGAGGACAGCTCCCCGCGTGGCTACACCTTC

J: TRBJ1-2
V: TRBV28
D: NA
size: NA
length: 14
CDR3: CASSPSQGRYGYTF
DNA: TGTGCCAGCAGCCCAAGCCAGGGAAGGTATGGCTACACCTTC

J: TRBJ1-3
V: TRBV11-2
D: NA
size: NA
length: 14
CDR3: CASSLDRVGNTIYF
DNA: TGTGCCAGCAGCTTAGACAGGGTTGGAAACACCATATATTTT

J: TRBJ2-1
V: TRBV5-1
D: TRBD2
size: NA
length: 14
CDR3: CASQRAGTDNEQFF
DNA: TGCGCCAGCCAGAGAGCGGGGACCGACAATGAGCAGTTCTTC

J: TRBJ1-2
V: TRBV27
D: TRBD1
size: few
length: 16
CDR3: CASSPRALRGVDGYTF
DNA: TGTGCCAGCAGTCCCCGGGCTCTCAGGGGGGTCGATGGCTACACCTTC

J: TRBJ1-5
V: TRBV6-8
D: NA
size: NA
length: 15
CDR3: CASITGSYSNQPQHF
DNA: TGTGCCAGCATAACAGGGAGCTATAGCAATCAGCCCCAGCATTTT

J: TRBJ1-6
V: TRBV5-1
D: NA
size: NA
length: 16
CDR3: CASSLWGGANNSPLHF
DNA: TGCGCCAGCAGCCTTTGGGGAGGGGCAAATAATTCACCCCTCCACTTT

J: TRBJ1-3
V: TRBV3-1/TRBV3-2
D: NA
size: NA
length: 15
CDR3: CASSPTSIGWNTIYF
DNA: TGTGCCAGCAGCCCGACAAGCATAGGTTGGAACACCATATATTTT

J: TRBJ1-2
V: TRBV5-1
D: NA
size: NA
length: 14
CDR3: CASSLVPQGYGYTF
DNA: TGCGCCAGCAGCTTGGTCCCACAGGGTTATGGCTACACCTTC

J: TRBJ1-1
V: TRBV20-1
D: NA
size: few
length: 11
CDR3: CSARAYTEAFF
DNA: TGCAGTGCTAGAGCATACACTGAAGCTTTCTTT